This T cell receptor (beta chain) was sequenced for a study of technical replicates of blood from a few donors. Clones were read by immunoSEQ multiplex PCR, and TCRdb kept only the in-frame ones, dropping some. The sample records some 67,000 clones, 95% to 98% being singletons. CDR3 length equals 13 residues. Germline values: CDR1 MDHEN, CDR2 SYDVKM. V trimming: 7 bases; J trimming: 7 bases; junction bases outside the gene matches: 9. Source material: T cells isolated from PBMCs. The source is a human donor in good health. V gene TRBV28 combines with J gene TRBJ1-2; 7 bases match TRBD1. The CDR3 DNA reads TGTGCCAGCACCACAGGGGTTGAAGGTGGCTACACCTTC. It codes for CASTTGVEGGYTF.